These T cell receptor beta chains were read from a single sample in a study of T cells in Graves' hyperthyroidism and ophthalmopathy. In TCRdb, the multiplex PCR reads were re-called with MiXCR into one record per CDR3 protein. Among hundreds of thousands of distinct CDR3 sequences, roughly an eighth were seen once, and the ten largest hold 9% to 9.5%. What was sequenced was blood. Source of these receptors: a young woman with Graves' hyperthyroidism. Each CDR3 is given with its conserved first and last residue. The D gene is left open where the match is weak. Rows give clone size only sometimes, using once, few, many, or a class for an expanded clone.

J: TRBJ1-4; D: TRBD1; V: TRBV12-3/TRBV12-4; size: few; DNA: TGTGCCAGCAGTAGACAGGGGGGCAATGAAAAACTGTTTTTT; CDR3: CASSRQGGNEKLFF
J: TRBJ2-5; D: -; V: TRBV5-1; size: -; DNA: TGCGCCAGCAGCTTGGGGCAGTCTCAAGAGACCCAGTACTTC; CDR3: CASSLGQSQETQYF
J: TRBJ2-2; D: TRBD1; V: TRBV12-3/TRBV12-4; size: many; DNA: TGTGCCAGCAATCAAGGCGACAGGGCGGGTGCCGGGGAGCTGTTTTTT; CDR3: CASNQGDRAGAGELFF
J: TRBJ1-1; D: -; V: TRBV4-3; size: many; DNA: TGCGCCAGCAGCCAAGAATTACAGGGCAAGAACACTGAAGCTTTCTTT; CDR3: CASSQELQGKNTEAFF
J: TRBJ1-1; D: -; V: TRBV3-1; size: many; DNA: TGTGCCAGCAGCCCTACAGTTGGCACTGAAGCTTTCTTT; CDR3: CASSPTVGTEAFF
J: TRBJ1-4; D: -; V: TRBV2; size: -; DNA: TGTGCCAGCAGAACCCCCTATTCGACACCGGTTGGCGGAACTAATGAAAAACTGTTTTTT; CDR3: CASRTPYSTPVGGTNEKLFF
J: TRBJ2-1; D: -; V: TRBV5-8; size: many; DNA: TGTGCCAGCAGCTGGGGGGCGGATGAGCAGTTCTTC; CDR3: CASSWGADEQFF
J: TRBJ1-3; D: -; V: TRBV18; size: many; DNA: TGTGCCAGCTCACCAGAAAACTCTGGAAACACCATATATTTT; CDR3: CASSPENSGNTIYF
J: TRBJ1-5; D: -; V: TRBV28; size: -; DNA: TGTGCCAGCAGTCCCCAGGGATCCCAGCATTTT; CDR3: CASSPQGSQHF
J: TRBJ1-5; D: -; V: TRBV6-1; size: many; DNA: TGTGCCAGCAGGGAAGGGCCCCATCAGCCCCAGCATTTT; CDR3: CASREGPHQPQHF
J: TRBJ2-2; D: -; V: TRBV19; size: few; DNA: TGTGCCAGTAGTATAGAACGGCTGGGCGGGGAGCTGTTTTTT; CDR3: CASSIERLGGELFF
J: TRBJ2-1; D: -; V: TRBV5-1; size: many; DNA: TGCGCCAGCAGCTTGAGAGCGTTTTACAATGAGCAGTTCTTC; CDR3: CASSLRAFYNEQFF
J: TRBJ1-5; D: -; V: TRBV6-2/TRBV6-3; size: many; DNA: TGTGCCAGCAGTCGTCGACAGCCTCTTAGGAATCAGCCCCAGCATTTT; CDR3: CASSRRQPLRNQPQHF
J: TRBJ2-7; D: -; V: TRBV20-1; size: many; DNA: TGCAGTGCCCATAGGACACCCTACGAGCAGTACTTC; CDR3: CSAHRTPYEQYF
J: TRBJ2-2; D: TRBD2; V: TRBV9; size: -; DNA: TGTGCCAGCAGCGTAGGGGTAGCGGGAGTACTTACCGGGGAGCTGTTTTTT; CDR3: CASSVGVAGVLTGELFF
J: TRBJ2-1; D: TRBD1; V: TRBV6-1; size: many; DNA: TGTGCCAGCAGTGCTGGGACAGGGTACAATGAGCAGTTCTTC; CDR3: CASSAGTGYNEQFF
J: TRBJ1-1; D: -; V: TRBV2; size: -; DNA: TGTGCCAGCAAGCCCCCAGGGGACCACACTGAAGCTTTCTTT; CDR3: CASKPPGDHTEAFF
J: TRBJ2-5; D: -; V: TRBV7-8; size: many; DNA: TGTGCCAGCAGCTTAGCGCTCGGTAGAGGGGAGACCCAGTACTTC; CDR3: CASSLALGRGETQYF
J: TRBJ2-7; D: -; V: TRBV9; size: -; DNA: TGTGCCAGCAGCGCCTCCCGGGACAAGGCGAAGGGGGGGGGTCTACTCGAGCAGTACTTC; CDR3: CASSASRDKAKGGGLLEQYF
J: TRBJ2-2; D: TRBD1; V: TRBV19; size: -; DNA: TGTGCCACACTGGACAGGGAGATTAACACCGGGGAGCTGTTTTTT; CDR3: CATLDREINTGELFF
J: TRBJ2-3; D: TRBD2; V: TRBV28; size: many; DNA: TGTGCCAGCAGTGCTAGCGGGCGGGTAGATACGCAGTATTTT; CDR3: CASSASGRVDTQYF
J: TRBJ1-5; D: TRBD1; V: TRBV2; size: many; DNA: TGTGCCAGCAGTCACCGGGACAGCTATAGCAATCAGCCCCAGCATTTT; CDR3: CASSHRDSYSNQPQHF
J: TRBJ2-1; D: -; V: TRBV5-1; size: many; DNA: TGCGCCAGCAGTGCTGGATGGGGGAGCTCCTACAATGAGCAGTTCTTC; CDR3: CASSAGWGSSYNEQFF
J: TRBJ1-4; D: TRBD1; V: TRBV14; size: -; DNA: TGTGCCAGCAGCCAGGGACAGGGTCCTGAAAAACTGTTTTTT; CDR3: CASSQGQGPEKLFF
J: TRBJ2-7; D: -; V: TRBV6-2/TRBV6-3; size: many; DNA: TGTGCCAGCAGTTACTACGGGCAGTACTACGAGCAGTACTTC; CDR3: CASSYYGQYYEQYF
J: TRBJ2-1; D: -; V: TRBV29-1; size: few; DNA: TGCAGCGTTGAGATCGGGGACTACAATGAGCAGTTCTTC; CDR3: CSVEIGDYNEQFF
J: TRBJ2-2; D: -; V: TRBV28; size: many; DNA: TGTGCCAGCAGTTTTGGGCCCACTACCCGACAGGACCTCAACACCGGGGAGCTGTTTTTT; CDR3: CASSFGPTTRQDLNTGELFF
J: TRBJ2-7; D: TRBD1; V: TRBV20-1; size: many; DNA: TGCAGTGCTAGAGATGCGACAGGGTTCTCCTACGAGCAGTACTTC; CDR3: CSARDATGFSYEQYF
J: TRBJ1-6; D: -; V: TRBV20-1; size: many; DNA: TGCAGTGCCAACCCGGTCCAGGGGCCAAATTCACCCCTCCACTTT; CDR3: CSANPVQGPNSPLHF
J: TRBJ1-6; D: -; V: TRBV11-2; size: many; DNA: TGTGCCAGCAGCGTGAGGGGGGGTTTAGCCCTCCACTTT; CDR3: CASSVRGGLALHF
J: TRBJ2-1; D: TRBD2; V: TRBV9; size: many; DNA: TGTGCCAGCAGCGTAGCGGGGGGGGCAGGTGAGCAGTTCTTC; CDR3: CASSVAGGAGEQFF
J: TRBJ1-1; D: -; V: TRBV19; size: -; DNA: TGTGCCAGTAGTATAGCGGCGGGCAGTGAAGCTTTCTTT; CDR3: CASSIAAGSEAFF
J: TRBJ1-1; D: -; V: TRBV20-1; size: many; DNA: TGCAGTGCTAGAGAGCCAGGCATGAACACTGAAGCTTTCTTT; CDR3: CSAREPGMNTEAFF
J: TRBJ2-7; D: TRBD2; V: TRBV18; size: many; DNA: TGTGCCAGCTCACCACCGGGACTACCCTACGAGCAGTACTTC; CDR3: CASSPPGLPYEQYF
J: TRBJ2-7; D: TRBD2; V: TRBV5-1; size: many; DNA: TGCGCCAGCAGTTACCTAGCGGAGGGCTACGAGCAGTACTTC; CDR3: CASSYLAEGYEQYF
J: TRBJ2-7; D: -; V: TRBV27; size: many; DNA: TGTGCCAGCAGTTTATCCGATAACAGCGGACTTAACGAGCAGTACTTC; CDR3: CASSLSDNSGLNEQYF
J: TRBJ1-5; D: -; V: TRBV5-6; size: -; DNA: TGTGCCAGCAGCGCCGGACAAACCACGGGTCAGCCCCAGCATTTT; CDR3: CASSAGQTTGQPQHF
J: TRBJ2-3; D: TRBD2; V: TRBV20-1; size: many; DNA: TGCAGCGCCGTACTAGCGCTTAGCACAGATACGCAGTATTTT; CDR3: CSAVLALSTDTQYF
J: TRBJ2-7; D: -; V: TRBV6-1; size: many; DNA: TGTGCCAGCAGTCACGGGACTCGGTCCTACGAGCAGTACTTC; CDR3: CASSHGTRSYEQYF
J: TRBJ2-7; D: -; V: TRBV28; size: many; DNA: TGTGCCAGCAGGAGCAGTAACTACGAGCAGTACTTC; CDR3: CASRSSNYEQYF
J: TRBJ2-7; D: -; V: TRBV20-1; size: few; DNA: TGCAGTGCTTGTGACAGAGGACGGTGCTTCTACGAGCAGTACTTC; CDR3: CSACDRGRCFYEQYF
J: TRBJ2-1; D: -; V: TRBV18; size: many; DNA: TGTGCCAGCTCACAAGACCAGGGATACAATGAGCAGTTCTTC; CDR3: CASSQDQGYNEQFF
J: TRBJ2-1; D: TRBD1; V: TRBV18; size: many; DNA: TGTGCCAGCTCACCACGGAGGCAGGGGGACTACAATGAGCAGTTCTTC; CDR3: CASSPRRQGDYNEQFF
J: TRBJ2-2; D: -; V: TRBV27; size: few; DNA: TGTGCCAGCGATAACGCGGGGCCCGGGGAGCTGTTTTTT; CDR3: CASDNAGPGELFF
J: TRBJ2-7; D: -; V: TRBV27; size: many; DNA: TGTGCTGGGGGACAAGGGGCTAGACTAACTAGCTCCTACGAGCAGTACTTC; CDR3: CAGGQGARLTSSYEQYF
J: TRBJ2-1; D: -; V: TRBV5-6; size: -; DNA: TGTGCCAGCAGCTTGTGGACAGCTTACAATGAGCAGTTCTTC; CDR3: CASSLWTAYNEQFF
J: TRBJ1-2; D: -; V: TRBV28; size: many; DNA: TGTGCCAGCAGTTCTAACGTCTATGGCTACACCTTC; CDR3: CASSSNVYGYTF
J: TRBJ2-7; D: -; V: TRBV6-4; size: many; DNA: TGTGCCAGCAGTGTCCAGGACGGTGGTGGGTACGAGCAGTACTTC; CDR3: CASSVQDGGGYEQYF
J: TRBJ2-1; D: -; V: TRBV20-1; size: many; DNA: TGCAGTGCTAGCCCCCTCCGGGGGAGAACCTACAATGAGCAGTTCTTC; CDR3: CSASPLRGRTYNEQFF
J: TRBJ2-1; D: -; V: TRBV7-3; size: many; DNA: TGTGCCAGCAGCTTGAATGGGGGTGGTGAGCAGTTCTTC; CDR3: CASSLNGGGEQFF
J: TRBJ2-7; D: -; V: TRBV7-2; size: many; DNA: TGTGCCAGCAGCTCCCGAGGGGGCGAGCAGTACTTC; CDR3: CASSSRGGEQYF